The TCR beta chain described here comes from a study of cytotoxic CD8 clonotypes in ibrutinib-treated CLL. Whole-study context: Complete response was seen in 2 patients and partial in about 24; roughly 12 progressed and 14 stayed remitted after a median 68 months.

TCRdb keeps only in-frame clones here, not all; method: immunoSEQ multiplex PCR. The data show approximately 280,000 clones, roughly four fifths seen once. CDR1 SGDLS and CDR2 YYNGEE come from the germline V gene. There are 15 residues in the CDR3. Trimming removed 4 bases from V and 10 bases from J; junction bases left unmatched: 11. Study results and caveats: In comparison with age-matched healthy donors, baseline clonality was higher and tracked circulating CD8+ T-cell counts.

This clone was seen more than once but under ten times. The antigen is not known. This specimen consisted of PBMCs, obtained at disease progression, from a patient treated with ibrutinib. This TCR came from a human donor with chronic lymphocytic leukemia. The gene calls are TRBV9 and TRBJ1-6; 7 bases map to TRBD1. CDR3 residues: CASSLKTGKGSPLHF. The CDR3 DNA sequence: TGTGCCAGCAGCTTGAAGACAGGGAAGGGGTCACCCCTCCACTTT.